The next 32 T cell receptor beta chains were all read from a single sample in a study of shared clonotypes between healthy human individuals. Clones were read by immunoSEQ multiplex PCR, and TCRdb kept only the in-frame ones, dropping some. The data contain about 2.3 million clones, 93% of them singletons. Sample: naive CD4+ T cells from PBMCs. The subset denotes: CD45RA+ positively selected. Every receptor here comes from a man younger than 35 in good health. Some clones in this sample may be carry-over from other donors' samples.

V gene TRBV11-2 combines with J gene TRBJ2-4; TRBD2 agrees at 8 bases. The CDR3 contains 14 residues. Germline V gene lookup returns CDR1 SGHAT and CDR2 FQNNGV. Losses at the gene ends were 3 bases for V and 7 bases for J; bases not matched to a gene: 5. CDR3 amino acids: CASSFGLAENIQYF. CDR3 DNA sequence: TGTGCCAGCAGCTTTGGACTAGCCGAGAACATTCAGTACTTC.

V usage is TRBV1 and J usage is TRBJ2-5; the table calls TRBD2, which could not be checked here. TRBV1 is labeled a pseudogene. The CDR3 sequence is 18 residues long. In nucleotides, the CDR3 is TGCACCAGCAGCCAACCGACCCTACTAGCGGGGCGAGGGGAGACCCAGTACTTC. Translated: CTSSQPTLLAGRGETQYF.

The chain joins TRBV7-3 to TRBJ2-2, with D maybe TRBD1 (7 bases). Germline loops: CDR1 SGHTA, CDR2 FQGTGA. The CDR3 covers 14 residues. Deletions cut 2 bases from V and 7 bases from J, with 11 bases between. The DNA for the CDR3 is TGTGCCAGCAGCTTACAGGGGGGAAGCGGGGAGCTGTTTTTT. Its translation is CASSLQGGSGELFF.

V usage is TRBV6-6 and J usage is TRBJ2-3, with TRBD2 identical over 8 bases. The CDR3 is 13 residues long. CDR1 and CDR2 from the germline V gene are MNHNY and SVGAGI (reference sequence). The V and J ends lost 2 bases and 9 bases, in that order; junction bases with no gene match: 4. DNA for the CDR3: TGTGCCAGCAGTTACACTAGCGGCTCAACGCAGTATTTT. Protein: CASSYTSGSTQYF.

This chain links TRBV30 with TRBJ1-2; D might be TRBD1 (6 bases). Germline V CDR1 and CDR2: GTSNPN, SVGIG (reference sequence). Trimming left V 0 bases short and J 4 bases short, with 15 bases between. The CDR3 has 15 residues. Here the CDR3 reads CAWSVRGATPYGYTF. The DNA for the CDR3 is TGTGCCTGGAGTGTACGGGGGGCAACCCCCTATGGCTACACCTTC.

The rearrangement links TRBV27 to TRBJ2-1, with TRBD2 matching 9 bases. Germline CDR1 and CDR2: MNHEY and SMNVEV (reference sequence). The junction had 10 bases not matched to a gene; V was cut back by 3 bases and J by 1 base. The CDR3 consists of 18 residues. Written as DNA, the CDR3 is TGTGCCAGCAGTTTGGGCGGGAGGGCCCAGGTTTCCTACAATGAGCAGTTCTTC. Its protein is CASSLGGRAQVSYNEQFF.

The sample holds one count of this clone. The chain combines TRBV7-2 with TRBJ1-1; D is ambiguous. This CDR3 is 13 amino acids long. The V end lost 2 bases, the J end lost 1 base, and 5 bases lay between the germline ends. The V gene's germline CDR1 is SGHTA and CDR2 FQGNSA. The CDR3: CASSLRKNTEAFF. For the CDR3, the DNA is TGTGCCAGCAGCTTACGCAAGAACACTGAAGCTTTCTTT.

The chain carries TRBV27 and TRBJ1-2; 7 nucleotides align to TRBD1. CDR1 and CDR2 from the germline V gene are MNHEY and SMNVEV (reference sequence). This CDR3 has 15 residues. V lost 5 bases and J lost 2; bases outside the gene matches: 8. CDR3 DNA: TGTGCCAGCAGTCCGACAGGGAGGGAAAACTATGGCTACACCTTC. Translated, it gives CASSPTGRENYGYTF.

The chain joins TRBV14 to TRBJ2-7, with TRBD2 matching 10 bases. Germline-derived CDR1 and CDR2 are SGHDN and FVKESK. With V trimmed by 3 bases and J by 2 bases, 4 bases remained unmatched. The CDR3 sequence is 15 residues long. The CDR3 region is CASSQTTSGTYEQYF. DNA for the CDR3: TGTGCCAGCAGCCAGACTACTAGCGGGACCTACGAGCAGTACTTC.

This sequence joins TRBV9 and TRBJ2-3; TRBD1 agrees at 8 bases. Germline V gives CDR1 SGDLS, CDR2 YYNGEE. V gave up 0 bases and J gave up 3 bases; unmatched junction bases: 6. The CDR3 has 16 amino acids. CDR3 coding DNA: TGTGCCAGCAGCGTAGGCGGACAGGGCTGGACAGATACGCAGTATTTT. As protein: CASSVGGQGWTDTQYF.

This chain links TRBV19 with TRBJ1-2; 9 bases line up with TRBD1. This CDR3 comprises 16 residues. The ends lost 5 bases at V and 8 bases at J; junction bases unmatched: 15. Looked up from germline, CDR1 is LNHDA and CDR2 is SQIVND (reference sequence). The CDR3: CASSPRPGTGFEGYTF. CDR3 in DNA: TGTGCCAGTAGTCCCAGGCCCGGGACAGGGTTTGAAGGCTACACCTTC.

In its sample, this clone was seen a few times. The chain recombines TRBV30 with TRBJ1-4; D gene ambiguous. Trimming shortened V by 2 bases and J by 8 bases, and 12 bases separated the two germline ends. The CDR3 runs 13 residues. From germline, CDR1 is GTSNPN and CDR2 SVGIG (reference sequence). For the CDR3, the DNA is TGTGCCTGGAGTCTCGGGGTTGGGGAAAAACTGTTTTTT. Amino acid sequence: CAWSLGVGEKLFF.

This sequence joins TRBV7-8 and TRBJ2-5; 12 nucleotides line up with TRBD2. The DNA end is more similar to TRBJ2-7, so the J call may be wrong. Germline CDR1 reads SGHVS; CDR2 reads FQNEAQ. CDR3 length: 15 residues. CDR3 DNA: TGTGCCAGCAGCGCTAGGACTAGCGGGGACTACGAGCAGTACTTC. As protein: CASSARTSGDYEQYF.

This clone was observed once. This chain connects TRBV7-9 to TRBJ2-7, with D perhaps TRBD2 (5 bases). The CDR3 loop spans 15 amino acids. The germline CDR1 and CDR2 sequences are SEHNR and FQNEAQ (reference sequence). The V end lost 1 base, the J end lost 5 bases, and 15 bases lay between the germline ends. The CDR3 loop reads CASSLVGEGSHEQYF. CDR3 nucleotide sequence: TGTGCCAGCAGCTTAGTAGGTGAAGGGAGTCACGAGCAGTACTTC.

This clone was observed a single time. The chain is built from TRBV7-8 and TRBJ2-1; D gene uncertain. This CDR3 spans 13 amino acids. Between the trimmed V and J ends, which lost 8 bases and 6 bases, there was a span of 14 bases. Germline V gives CDR1 SGHVS, CDR2 FQNEAQ. CDR3 region: CASGMYGSNEQFF. As DNA, the CDR3 is TGTGCCAGCGGCATGTACGGATCCAATGAGCAGTTCTTC.

V is TRBV27 and J is TRBJ2-1; TRBD2 agrees at 10 bases. The J segment lost 5 bases and the V segment lost 3 bases, leaving 4 bases of the junction unmatched. There are 15 residues in the CDR3. Germline V gene data show CDR1 as MNHEY and CDR2 as SMNVEV (reference sequence). Here the CDR3 DNA reads TGTGCCAGCAGTTTTTGGACTAGCGGTAACAATGAGCAGTTCTTC. Protein sequence: CASSFWTSGNNEQFF.

This chain uses TRBV28 with TRBJ1-1, with 8 bases that match TRBD1. The V gene's germline CDR1 is MDHEN and CDR2 SYDVKM. The CDR3 loop spans 13 amino acids. The junction had 4 bases not matched to a gene; V was cut back by 9 bases and J by 1 base. CDR3 DNA sequence: TGTGCCAGTGGGGGACAGGCGAACACTGAAGCTTTCTTT. This sequence encodes CASGGQANTEAFF.

The genes are TRBV7-3 and TRBJ2-7; 8 bases fit TRBD1. This CDR3 spans 14 amino acids. Germline V gene sequence: CDR1 SGHTA, CDR2 FQGTGA. V lost 4 bases to trimming and J lost 6 bases; unmatched junction nucleotides: 8. The CDR3 here is CASSSNSGGGEQYF. The DNA for the CDR3 is TGTGCCAGCAGCTCCAATTCAGGGGGCGGCGAGCAGTACTTC. Looking up the rest from reference TRBV7-3 and TRBJ2-7 gives the full variable domain: GAGVSQTPSNKVTEKGKYVELRCDPISGHTALYWYRQSLGQGPEFLIYFQGTGAADDSGLPNDRFFAVRPEGSVSTLKIQRTERGDSAVYLCASSSNSGGGEQYFGPGTRLTVT.

The chain couples TRBV7-2 to TRBJ1-1; no clear D gene. Germline values: CDR1 SGHTA, CDR2 FQGNSA. The CDR3 totals 15 residues. V was shortened by 0 bases and J by 1 base, with 9 bases between the two germline ends. The DNA for the CDR3 is TGTGCCAGCAGCTTAGCGCTGGGCCGGAACACTGAAGCTTTCTTT. Its protein product is CASSLALGRNTEAFF.

Details on this clone: Other DNA sequences in the sample encode the same CDR3. The chain combines TRBV5-4 with TRBJ1-2, with D possibly being TRBD1 (6 bases). The CDR3 consists of 14 residues. In germline, CDR1 is SGHNT, CDR2 YYREEE (reference sequence). V lost 1 base to trimming and J lost 2 bases, with 9 bases between them. CDR3 coding DNA: TGTGCCAGCAGCTTGAGGACAGTAAACTATGGCTACACCTTC. Protein sequence: CASSLRTVNYGYTF.

The genes are TRBV9 and TRBJ1-3; D not certain. CDR3 size: 16 residues. Trimming left V 2 bases short and J 0 bases short, with 12 bases between. Germline-derived CDR1 and CDR2 are SGDLS and YYNGEE. This CDR3 reads CASSVQSGSSGNTIYF. CDR3 sequence (DNA): TGTGCCAGCAGCGTCCAGAGTGGGAGCTCTGGAAACACCATATATTTT. Filled out from reference TRBV9 and TRBJ1-3, the complete variable domain reads DSGVTQTPKHLITATGQRVTLRCSPRSGDLSVYWYQQSLDQGLQFLIQYYNGEERAKGNILERFSAQQFPDLHSELNLSSLELGDSALYFCASSVQSGSSGNTIYFGEGSWLTVV.

The chain couples TRBV7-2 to TRBJ1-3; no firm D call. The V end lost 7 bases, the J end lost 4 bases, and 5 bases lay between the germline ends. CDR1 is SGHTA, CDR2 FQGNSA, per germline. The CDR3 runs 11 residues. The CDR3 nucleotides are TGTGCCAGCAAGATGGGAAACACCATATATTTT. Amino acids: CASKMGNTIYF.

In this sample, this clone turned up once. The V call is TRBV19, the J call TRBJ1-4; D uncertain. In germline, CDR1 is LNHDA, CDR2 SQIVND (reference sequence). Trimming shortened V by 2 bases and J by 5 bases, and 6 bases separated the two germline ends. The CDR3 covers 13 residues. DNA of the CDR3: TGTGCCAGTAGTATAATTGGAAATGAAAAACTGTTTTTT. Translation: CASSIIGNEKLFF.

This clone was recorded only once. The chain employs TRBV6-5 and TRBJ2-5; 16 nucleotides match TRBD2. The CDR3 length is 16 residues. V was clipped by 2 bases and J by 7 bases; unmatched bases: 4. Per the germline V gene, CDR1 is MNHEY and CDR2 is SVGAGI. CDR3 nucleotide sequence: TGTGCCAGCAGTTACCGGGGGACTAGCGGGAGGGGGACCCAGTACTTC. Protein product: CASSYRGTSGRGTQYF.

This clone appeared once. This chain uses TRBV28 with TRBJ1-1; D may be TRBD1 (6 bases). The CDR3 loop spans 15 amino acids. Trimming shortened V by 5 bases and J by 2 bases, and 15 bases separated the two germline ends. CDR1 MDHEN and CDR2 SYDVKM come from the germline V gene. This chain's CDR3 is CASSGGARGNTEAFF. The CDR3, as DNA: TGTGCCAGCAGTGGGGGGGCGCGGGGAAACACTGAAGCTTTCTTT.

The chain employs TRBV4-1 and TRBJ1-2, with a tentative D call TRBD1 (5 bases). Germline loops: CDR1 MGHRA, CDR2 YSYEKL. The germline V and J ends were trimmed by 1 base and 5 bases, with 14 bases remaining between them. The CDR3 has 15 residues. The CDR3 DNA reads TGCGCCAGCAGCCAAGGCCCGGCAGGGTTATATGGCTACACCTTC. Translated, it gives CASSQGPAGLYGYTF.

The genes are TRBV9 and TRBJ2-2; 9 nucleotides align to TRBD2. Losses at the gene ends were 4 bases for V and 3 bases for J; bases not matched to a gene: 10. This CDR3 is 17 amino acids long. Germline values: CDR1 SGDLS, CDR2 YYNGEE. The CDR3 nucleotides are TGTGCCAGCAGCAAATTAGCGGGAGCAGAGCACACCGGGGAGCTGTTTTTT. It translates to CASSKLAGAEHTGELFF.

The chain has TRBV5-4 and TRBJ2-2; D might be TRBD2 (7 bases). Germline lookup yields CDR1 SGHNT and CDR2 YYREEE (reference sequence). V was pared by 6 bases and J by 7 bases, with 16 bases between. The CDR3 has 14 residues. The CDR3, as DNA: TGTGCCAGCACCACGGGGGGCAAGGGCGGGGAGCTGTTTTTT. This translates into CASTTGGKGGELFF. Full variable domain (remainder filled in from reference TRBV5-4 and TRBJ2-2): ETGVTQSPTHLIKTRGQQVTLRCSSQSGHNTVSWYQQALGQGPQFIFQYYREEENGRGNFPPRFSGLQFPNYSSELNVNALELDDSALYLCASTTGGKGGELFFGEGSRLTVL.

The J gene is TRBJ2-4, the V gene TRBV7-2, with TRBD1 as a possible D gene (6 bases). Looked up from germline, CDR1 is SGHTA and CDR2 is FQGNSA. The CDR3 sequence is 15 residues long. Trimming cost V 0 bases and J 4 bases, with 10 bases left between them. In DNA form, the CDR3 reads TGTGCCAGCAGCTTAGCGGGACAAGGAAAAAACATTCAGTACTTC. This sequence encodes CASSLAGQGKNIQYF. Combining the CDR3 with reference TRBV7-2 and TRBJ2-4 gives the whole variable domain GAGVSQSPSNKVTEKGKDVELRCDPISGHTALYWYRQSLGQGLEFLIYFQGNSAPDKSGLPSDRFSAERTGGSVSTLTIQRTQQEDSAVYLCASSLAGQGKNIQYFGAGTRLSVL.

The chain links TRBV28 to TRBJ2-3; D unclear. The V and J ends lost 7 bases and 2 bases respectively, with 16 bases between them. CDR1 and CDR2 from the germline V gene are MDHEN and SYDVKM. This CDR3 has 15 amino acids. The CDR3 reads CASTPGLTYTDTQYF. The CDR3 bases are TGTGCCAGCACCCCCGGGTTGACCTACACAGATACGCAGTATTTT.

The chain couples TRBV6-1 to TRBJ2-3; D might be TRBD2 (6 bases). Trimming pared 8 bases from V and 3 bases from J, leaving 9 bases between. The CDR3 has 12 residues. Germline lookup yields CDR1 MNHNS and CDR2 SASEGT. The CDR3: CASGGWTDTQYF. The CDR3 coding sequence is TGTGCCAGCGGGGGGTGGACAGATACGCAGTATTTT.

The sample holds one count of this clone. This CDR3 is CASSNRDRGSYEQYF. CDR3 nucleotide sequence: TGTGCCAGCAGTAACAGGGACAGGGGGTCGTACGAGCAGTACTTC. The chain is built from TRBV6-5 and TRBJ2-7, with 11 nucleotides matching TRBD1. Trimming removed 5 bases from V and 4 bases from J; junction bases left unmatched: 7. The CDR3 contains 15 residues. CDR1 is MNHEY, CDR2 SVGAGI, per germline.